The next 22 T cell receptor beta chains were all read from a single sample in a study of vaccination effects on CD4 cells after COVID-19. Expansion of antigen-specific CD4+ T cells with viral peptide pools was carried out by the ViraFEST assay before sequencing. Once cultured for approximately ten days, the cells underwent separation to obtain CD4+ T cells. It was between March and December 2020 that the person had a SARS-CoV-2 infection confirmed by PCR. Each person got two doses of an mRNA SARS-CoV-2 vaccine, BNT162b2 or mRNA-1273. These receptors lack a known antigen. Repertoires were generated with immunoSEQ multiplex PCR, while TCRdb's copy carries only in-frame clones and drops some. The profile shows under 15,000 clones, 73% of them singletons. The sequencing used CD4+ T cells from PBMCs cultured with HCoV-NL63 spike peptides, collected after COVID-19 vaccination. The origin of the receptors is a human donor who had a prior SARS-CoV-2 infection.

CDR3: CASYGGGLAGGPYEQYF. CDR3 bases: TGCGCCAGCTACGGTGGGGGACTAGCGGGGGGCCCCTACGAGCAGTACTTC. The J gene is TRBJ2-7, the V gene TRBV5-1; 15 positions match TRBD2. After removal of 7 bases from V and 2 bases from J, the junction contained 10 bases not matched to a gene. This CDR3 has 17 residues. Germline V gives CDR1 SGHRS, CDR2 YFSETQ.

The gene calls are TRBV7-2 and TRBJ1-2; no clear D gene. The CDR3 runs 14 residues. CDR1 is SGHTA, CDR2 FQGNSA, per germline. V was shortened by 2 bases and J by 3 bases, with 10 bases between the two germline ends. Here the CDR3 reads CASSLKGLDYGYTF. CDR3 DNA sequence: TGTGCCAGCAGCTTAAAAGGCTTGGACTATGGCTACACCTTC.

V is TRBV7-9 and J is TRBJ2-3; no clear D gene. CDR1 and CDR2 (germline): SEHNR, FQNEAQ (reference sequence). CDR3 length: 12 amino acids. V lost 3 bases to trimming and J lost 6 bases, with 7 bases between them. CDR3: CASSFAGDTQYF. The DNA of the CDR3 is TGTGCCAGCAGCTTTGCCGGGGATACGCAGTATTTT.

The V and J genes are TRBV28 and TRBJ2-7, with D hard to call. Germline CDR1 is MDHEN and CDR2 is SYDVKM. This CDR3 comprises 13 residues. Between the trimmed V and J ends, which lost 3 bases and 5 bases, there was a span of 11 bases. As DNA, the CDR3 is TGTGCCAGCAGTTTTCCCGATTTCAACGAGCAGTACTTC. Amino acid sequence: CASSFPDFNEQYF. Filled out from reference TRBV28 and TRBJ2-7, the complete variable domain reads DVKVTQSSRYLVKRTGEKVFLECVQDMDHENMFWYRQDPGLGLRLIYFSYDVKMKEKGDIPEGYSVSREKKERFSLILESASTNQTSMYLCASSFPDFNEQYFGPGTRLTVT.

The sample holds a few counts of this clone. The genes are TRBV2 and TRBJ1-5; TRBD1 agrees at 9 bases. J gave up 6 bases and V 6 bases, and 9 bases lay outside the gene matches. Germline CDR1 is SNHLY and CDR2 is FYNNEI. The CDR3 is 15 residues long. The CDR3 nucleotides read TGTGCCAGCAGCTACCGCCAGACAGGGGGTCAGCCCCAGCATTTT. This encodes CASSYRQTGGQPQHF.

This clone was seen only a few times. The chain combines TRBV7-9 with TRBJ2-4; no definite D call. The CDR3 length is 12 residues. Trimming took off 6 bases at V and 8 bases at J, with 11 bases between the two ends. Germline V CDR1 and CDR2: SEHNR, FQNEAQ (reference sequence). The DNA of the CDR3 is TGTGCCAGCAGAAGAGATGAGGACATTCAGTACTTC. Translated, it gives CASRRDEDIQYF.

The V gene is TRBV30, the J gene TRBJ1-1; D remains ambiguous. From germline, CDR1 is GTSNPN and CDR2 SVGIG (reference sequence). CDR3 length: 13 residues. Trimming cost V 4 bases and J 1 base, with 10 bases left between them. CDR3 amino acids: CAWIRAGNTEAFF. The CDR3 coding sequence is TGTGCCTGGATAAGGGCAGGGAACACTGAAGCTTTCTTT.

The chain recombines TRBV5-1 with TRBJ2-1; TRBD2 is a possible D gene (6 bases). This CDR3 has 15 residues. Germline V CDR1 and CDR2: SGHRS, YFSETQ. V shed 4 bases and J shed 9 bases, with 20 bases lying between them. CDR3 sequence reads: CASSPDTGTLVEQFF. As DNA, the CDR3 is TGCGCCAGCAGCCCAGACACCGGGACTCTAGTTGAGCAGTTCTTC.

This clone was found a few times. The chain carries TRBV7-3 and TRBJ2-1; D call uncertain. Germline values: CDR1 SGHTA, CDR2 FQGTGA. This CDR3 is built from 15 residues. The V end was cut by 1 base, the J end by 0 bases, with 7 bases between. This CDR3 reads CASSLKQSSYNEQFF. CDR3 bases: TGTGCCAGCAGCTTAAAACAGAGCTCCTACAATGAGCAGTTCTTC. The full variable domain, with the rest looked up from reference TRBV7-3 and TRBJ2-1, is GAGVSQTPSNKVTEKGKYVELRCDPISGHTALYWYRQSLGQGPEFLIYFQGTGAADDSGLPNDRFFAVRPEGSVSTLKIQRTERGDSAVYLCASSLKQSSYNEQFFGPGTRLTVL.

The V and J genes are TRBV6-5 and TRBJ2-7; no reliable D call. This CDR3 contains 14 residues. The V end lost 4 bases, the J end lost 6 bases, and 16 bases lay between the germline ends. The germline CDR1 and CDR2 sequences are MNHEY and SVGAGI. The CDR3 DNA is TGTGCCAGCAGTTCATCGGCCGCGATGCGCGAGCAGTACTTC. The encoded protein is CASSSSAAMREQYF.

The chain combines TRBV27 with TRBJ2-1, with TRBD2 matching 7 bases. Germline assignment: CDR1 MNHEY and CDR2 SMNVEV (reference sequence). CDR3 length equals 16 residues. V lost 3 bases, J lost 4 bases, and 9 bases stayed unmatched. The CDR3 DNA sequence: TGTGCCAGCAGTTTTACTCGCGGGGGAGCGTACAATGAGCAGTTCTTC. Translating gives CASSFTRGGAYNEQFF.

This chain uses TRBV2 with TRBJ1-1; D possibly corresponds to TRBD1 (6 bases). V lost 6 bases and J lost 1, with 9 bases in between. This CDR3 contains 13 residues. Germline CDR1 SNHLY, CDR2 FYNNEI. CDR3 in amino acids: CASSLTGNTEAFF. Written as DNA, the CDR3 is TGTGCCAGCAGCCTGACAGGGAACACTGAAGCTTTCTTT.

This sequence joins TRBV6-2 or TRBV6-3 and TRBJ2-3; possible D gene TRBD1, 5 bases. V lost 2 bases and J lost 0, with 12 bases in between. In germline, CDR1 is MNHEY, CDR2 SVGEGT. The CDR3 sequence is 16 residues long. CDR3 amino acids: CASSYPRGSSTDTQYF. As DNA, the CDR3 is TGTGCCAGCAGTTACCCTAGGGGCTCTAGCACAGATACGCAGTATTTT.

This chain joins TRBV19 and TRBJ1-4; the match to TRBD1 covers 7 bases. CDR3 length: 15 residues. In germline, CDR1 is LNHDA, CDR2 SQIVND (reference sequence). J lost 3 bases, V lost 5 bases, and 6 bases had no gene match. The CDR3 sequence: CASSSTGEPNEKLFF. The CDR3 DNA sequence: TGTGCCAGTAGTTCAACAGGGGAACCTAATGAAAAACTGTTTTTT.

This clone has just a few counts. V is TRBV12-5 and J is TRBJ2-3; tentatively, D is TRBD1 (5 bases). V shed 1 base and J shed 0 bases, with 11 bases lying between them. The CDR3 contains 16 residues. The germline V gene has CDR1 LGHNT and CDR2 FRNRAP. CDR3 loop: CASGLGTHLSTDTQYF. The CDR3 DNA reads as TGTGCTAGTGGTTTGGGGACACACCTCAGCACAGATACGCAGTATTTT.

This clone is judged medium-sized. This chain links TRBV7-3 with TRBJ1-1, with D uncertain. Trimming pared 5 bases from V and 7 bases from J, leaving 11 bases between. Germline CDR1 and CDR2: SGHTA and FQGTGA. The length of the CDR3 is 12 residues. The CDR3 protein is CASSLDGLEAFF. In nucleotides, the CDR3 is TGTGCCAGCAGCCTGGACGGCCTTGAAGCTTTCTTT.

J is TRBJ2-2 and V is TRBV11-3, with a weak D call TRBD2 (6 bases). CDR1 is SGHNT, CDR2 YENEEA, per germline. The CDR3 length is 16 residues. Trimming removed 5 bases from V and 6 bases from J, with 19 bases in between. The CDR3 reads CASSPRDSSPPGELFF. The CDR3 DNA sequence: TGTGCCAGCAGCCCCCGGGACTCCAGTCCCCCCGGGGAGCTGTTTTTT.

CDR3 in DNA: TGTGCCAGCAACATCGACAGGGGGTACGGCTACACCTTC. Amino acid sequence: CASNIDRGYGYTF. The gene calls are TRBV2 and TRBJ1-2, with 9 positions matching TRBD1. The V segment lost 7 bases and the J segment 8 bases; nucleotides outside the gene matches: 8. This CDR3 comprises 13 residues. Germline V gives CDR1 SNHLY, CDR2 FYNNEI.

The chain combines TRBV25-1 with TRBJ2-6; maybe TRBD2 (5 bases). Germline V gene data show CDR1 as MGHDK and CDR2 as SYGVNS. The CDR3 sequence is 16 residues long. Between the trimmed V and J ends, which lost 5 bases and 0 bases, there was a span of 11 bases. CDR3 residues: CASSTTRYSGANVLTF. CDR3 coding DNA: TGTGCCAGCAGTACTACTAGATACTCTGGGGCCAACGTCCTGACTTTC.

This clone was observed once. This chain links TRBV15 with TRBJ2-2, with D perhaps TRBD1 or TRBD2 (5 bases each). V was clipped by 5 bases and J by 5 bases, with 15 bases between them. The CDR3 sequence is 15 residues long. Germline V lookup: CDR1 LNHNV, CDR2 YYDKDF (reference sequence). Here the CDR3 DNA reads TGTGCCACCAGCTTGGGACGGACGATAACCGGGGAGCTGTTTTTT. Its translation is CATSLGRTITGELFF.

The chain links TRBV10-3 to TRBJ2-1, with TRBD2 matching 14 bases. J lost 8 bases, V lost 9 bases, and 3 bases had no gene match. Germline assignment: CDR1 ENHRY and CDR2 SYGVKD. The CDR3 is 13 amino acids. CDR3 residues: CAIGTSGGHEQFF. The CDR3 nucleotides read TGTGCCATTGGGACTAGCGGGGGTCATGAGCAGTTCTTC.

V is TRBV6-6 and J is TRBJ1-4, with 7 bases fitting TRBD1. The CDR3 extends over 14 amino acids. Germline CDR1 reads MNHNY; CDR2 reads SVGAGI (reference sequence). V shed 6 bases and J 6 bases; nucleotides not matched to a gene: 7. The CDR3 spells CASRYQGGYEKLFF. The CDR3 region has the DNA TGTGCCAGCAGATACCAGGGGGGTTATGAAAAACTGTTTTTT.